One sample yielded the 22 T cell receptor beta chains listed below, sequenced in a study of T-cell reconstitution after alpha-beta-depleted transplantation in children. Unique molecular identifiers were built into the TCRbeta library. TCRdb analysed the PCR reads with MiXCR anew, one entry per CDR3 protein. Of a few hundred thousand distinct CDR3 sequences in the sample, around 25% were seen once. The sequences come from PBMCs, collected before TCRalphabeta/CD19-depleted stem cell transplant. The source of these receptors is a girl aged 2 to 9 with Fanconi anemia, due to receive a stem cell transplant.

This clonotype was counted only a few times. The gene calls are TRBV7-9 and TRBJ2-7; D may correspond to TRBD1 or TRBD2 (5 bases each). With 3 bases removed from V and 2 bases from J, the gap between germline ends came to 11 bases. Germline lookup yields CDR1 SEHNR and CDR2 FQNEAQ (reference sequence). The CDR3 covers 14 residues. The CDR3 region has the DNA TGTGCCAGCAGCTTTACGGGGACCGCCTACGAGCAGTACTTC. Its protein is CASSFTGTAYEQYF.

This clonotype has ten or more counts. The chain couples TRBV7-2 to TRBJ2-7, with D unclear. Trimming removed 0 bases from V and 0 bases from J, with 6 bases in between. Germline loops: CDR1 SGHTA, CDR2 FQGNSA. There are 14 residues in the CDR3. The CDR3 is CASSLASSSYEQYF. The CDR3 bases are TGTGCCAGCAGCTTAGCGTCCAGCTCCTACGAGCAGTACTTC.

The chain combines TRBV6-1 with TRBJ2-7, with 7 positions matching TRBD2. The CDR3 totals 13 residues. Germline values: CDR1 MNHNS, CDR2 SASEGT. Germline trimming cut 5 bases from V and 3 bases from J; bases unmatched to any gene: 4. The CDR3 nucleotides read TGTGCCAGCAGTCGCCGGGGGGTCTACGAGCAGTACTTC. This encodes CASSRRGVYEQYF.

This clonotype was seen a handful of times. The V gene is TRBV20-1, the J gene TRBJ2-7; D could derive from TRBD1 or TRBD2 (5 bases each). The germline CDR1 and CDR2 sequences are DFQATT and SNEGSKA (reference sequence). Trimming took 6 bases from V and 3 from J, leaving 18 bases between them. CDR3 size: 14 residues. The CDR3 is CSATGTPPDYEQYF. The CDR3 DNA follows: TGCAGTGCGACCGGGACCCCCCCGGACTACGAGCAGTACTTC.

The chain combines TRBV6-5 with TRBJ2-1; 8 bases align to TRBD2. Unmatched junction bases numbered 7, after V lost 2 bases and J lost 7 bases. Germline-derived CDR1 and CDR2 are MNHEY and SVGAGI. The CDR3 length is 15 residues. The CDR3 here is CASSYTGLALNEQFF. DNA for the CDR3: TGTGCCAGCAGTTACACCGGACTAGCCCTTAATGAGCAGTTCTTC.

This clonotype was counted at least ten times. The rearrangement uses TRBV9 and TRBJ2-1; tentative D call: TRBD1 (5 bases). The CDR3 runs 12 residues. V lost 4 bases, J lost 4 bases, and 6 bases lay in between. CDR1 is SGDLS and CDR2 is YYNGEE in the germline V gene. The CDR3 DNA reads as TGTGCCAGCAGCACAGGTTACAATGAGCAGTTCTTC. It codes for CASSTGYNEQFF.

This clonotype was found many times. V is TRBV29-1 and J is TRBJ2-1; TRBD2 aligns across 11 bases. J was trimmed by 5 bases and V by 3 bases; bases with no gene match: 15. Germline CDR1 SQVTM, CDR2 ANQGSEA. CDR3 length: 18 residues. CDR3 nucleotides: TGCAGCGTTGACAGGCTAGCGGGAGGACCATACCTGGACAATGAGCAGTTCTTC. It is translated as CSVDRLAGGPYLDNEQFF.

In its sample, this clonotype was seen a few times. The V call is TRBV28, the J call TRBJ2-3; D might be TRBD2 (6 bases). Germline V lookup: CDR1 MDHEN, CDR2 SYDVKM. The CDR3 is 14 amino acids. V was trimmed by 2 bases and J by 5 bases, leaving 11 bases between them. CDR3: CASSLTGVKDTQYF. The CDR3 bases are TGTGCCAGCAGTTTAACGGGGGTGAAAGATACGCAGTATTTT. Drawing the rest from reference TRBV28 and TRBJ2-3, the complete variable domain is DVKVTQSSRYLVKRTGEKVFLECVQDMDHENMFWYRQDPGLGLRLIYFSYDVKMKEKGDIPEGYSVSREKKERFSLILESASTNQTSMYLCASSLTGVKDTQYFGPGTRLTVL.

The gene calls are TRBV18 and TRBJ2-5; TRBD2 matches at 15 bases. Germline values: CDR1 KGHSH, CDR2 LQKENI. J lost 5 bases, V lost 2 bases, and 6 bases had no gene match. The CDR3 extends over 17 amino acids. CDR3 nucleotide sequence: TGTGCCAGCTCACCAATCAGGACTAGCGGGAGGGAGGAGACCCAGTACTTC. Its translation is CASSPIRTSGREETQYF. The full variable domain, rest sourced from reference TRBV18 and TRBJ2-5, is NAGVMQNPRHLVRRRGQEARLRCSPMKGHSHVYWYRQLPEEGLKFMVYLQKENIIDESGMPKERFSAEFPKEGPSILRIQQVVRGDSAAYFCASSPIRTSGREETQYFGPGTRLLVL.

This rearrangement joins TRBV7-9 to TRBJ2-4; maybe TRBD2 (6 bases). Germline-derived CDR1 and CDR2 are SEHNR and FQNEAQ (reference sequence). The V gene lost 3 bases and the J gene lost 6 bases, with 15 bases spanning the gap. This CDR3 comprises 15 residues. Here the CDR3 reads CASSFGAGTLNIQYF. CDR3 bases: TGTGCCAGCAGCTTCGGGGCGGGAACTTTAAACATTCAGTACTTC.

This clonotype was counted between two and nine times. V usage is TRBV7-2 and J usage is TRBJ2-3; 14 bases align to TRBD2. This CDR3 has 18 residues. V was clipped by 0 bases and J by 1 base; unmatched bases: 3. Looked up from germline, CDR1 is SGHTA and CDR2 is FQGNSA. In DNA form, the CDR3 reads TGTGCCAGCAGCTTAGCGGTGACTAGCGGGGGGGGCACAGATACGCAGTATTTT. Translating gives CASSLAVTSGGGTDTQYF.

This sequence joins TRBV20-1 and TRBJ2-7, with 9 bases aligning to TRBD1. Germline values: CDR1 DFQATT, CDR2 SNEGSKA (reference sequence). The V and J ends lost 6 bases and 5 bases, in that order; junction bases with no gene match: 5. The CDR3 sequence is 12 residues long. CDR3 sequence (DNA): TGCAGTGCCGGAGGGACAGGGAACGAGCAGTACTTC. The encoded protein is CSAGGTGNEQYF.

CDR3 sequence: CASSRRSDTEAFF. DNA for the CDR3: TGTGCCAGCAGCCGCCGCTCAGACACTGAAGCTTTCTTT. The rearrangement uses TRBV7-9 and TRBJ1-1, with D hard to call. V was cut by 5 bases and J by 3 bases, with 10 bases left in between. This CDR3 contains 13 residues. Germline V gives CDR1 SEHNR, CDR2 FQNEAQ (reference sequence).

This clonotype was observed at least ten times. The chain couples TRBV29-1 to TRBJ2-3; D gene unclear. The CDR3 is made up of 16 amino acids. CDR1 and CDR2 from the germline V gene are SQVTM and ANQGSEA. The ends were cut back, 7 bases at V and 0 bases at J, with 20 bases in the middle. CDR3 in amino acids: CSAGFRFLGSTDTQYF. CDR3 bases: TGCAGCGCTGGCTTTCGATTCCTGGGGAGCACAGATACGCAGTATTTT.

The chain is built from TRBV7-3 and TRBJ2-7; 7 bases agree with TRBD2. The germline V gene has CDR1 SGHTA and CDR2 FQGTGA. V trimming: 5 bases; J trimming: 1 base; junction bases outside the gene matches: 5. This CDR3 is built from 14 residues. CDR3 loop: CASSPDGRSYEQYF. CDR3 sequence (DNA): TGTGCCAGCAGCCCGGACGGGAGGTCCTACGAGCAGTACTTC.

This chain connects TRBV12-3 or TRBV12-4 to TRBJ1-3, with D possibly matching TRBD1 (5 bases). The ends were cut back, 5 bases at V and 8 bases at J, with 25 bases in the middle. This CDR3 spans 17 amino acids. CDR3 DNA: TGTGCCAGCAGTCACCCCACCGGGGCAGTTTTCGGGGACACCATATATTTT. Protein: CASSHPTGAVFGDTIYF.

This clonotype was observed many times. The V call is TRBV28, the J call TRBJ1-1, with D unclear. The CDR3 consists of 11 residues. Between the trimmed V and J ends, which lost 3 bases and 5 bases, there was a span of 4 bases. Per the germline V gene, CDR1 is MDHEN and CDR2 is SYDVKM. The CDR3 loop reads CASSLGTEAFF. For the CDR3, the DNA is TGTGCCAGCAGTTTGGGGACTGAAGCTTTCTTT.

The chain employs TRBV3-1 and TRBJ2-1; weak D call: TRBD1 (5 bases). The CDR3 is 16 amino acids. Trimming removed 4 bases from V and 8 bases from J, with 21 bases in between. Germline V gene sequence: CDR1 LGHDT, CDR2 YNNKEL (reference sequence). This CDR3 reads CASSRSRVYPGDEQFF. The CDR3 DNA sequence: TGTGCCAGCAGCCGCTCCAGGGTCTACCCTGGAGATGAGCAGTTCTTC.

The rearrangement joins TRBV12-3 or TRBV12-4 to TRBJ2-1; 9 nucleotides align to TRBD2. The CDR3 loop spans 16 amino acids. V lost 6 bases and J lost 0; bases outside the gene matches: 6. The CDR3 nucleotides read TGTGCCAGCAGATCTAATAGCGGGAGCTCCTACAATGAGCAGTTCTTC. This encodes CASRSNSGSSYNEQFF.

This clonotype was observed at least ten times. The chain recombines TRBV7-2 with TRBJ1-2, with 7 bases identical to TRBD1. Germline values: CDR1 SGHTA, CDR2 FQGNSA. The CDR3 sequence is 13 residues long. With V trimmed by 4 bases and J by 12 bases, 11 bases remained unmatched. The CDR3: CASSSDRRLANTF. Here the CDR3 DNA reads TGTGCCAGCAGCTCGGACAGGCGTTTGGCTAACACCTTC.

This clonotype has a count of ten or more. J is TRBJ2-3 and V is TRBV12-3 or TRBV12-4; either TRBD1 or TRBD2 may supply D (5 bases each). The CDR3 is 14 amino acids. Trimming removed 5 bases from V and 2 bases from J, with 11 bases in between. For the CDR3, the DNA is TGTGCCAGCAGTCGGGACCGAGACACAGATACGCAGTATTTT. Protein: CASSRDRDTDTQYF.

This clonotype was recorded at least ten times. The chain combines TRBV20-1 with TRBJ2-1; 8 nucleotides align to TRBD2. Germline CDR1 and CDR2: DFQATT and SNEGSKA (reference sequence). V trimming: 1 base; J trimming: 7 bases; junction bases outside the gene matches: 3. The CDR3 sequence is 13 residues long. The CDR3 bases are TGCAGTGCTAGAGCGGGGACTAGGAATGAGCAGTTCTTC. It is translated as CSARAGTRNEQFF.